This T cell receptor (beta chain) was sequenced during a study of blood T cell repertoires in COVID-19. The V and J ends lost 5 bases and 0 bases respectively, with 12 bases between them. Germline V lookup: CDR1 SGHTA, CDR2 FQGNSA. The CDR3 covers 15 residues. Cohort allocation depended upon clinical history that participants reported. For recovered donors of Cohort 3, there were two negative PCRs, clearance, or symptom resolution. Original handling: The assay estimated nucleated cells by amplifying reference gene primers. Profiled with immunoSEQ multiplex PCR; TCRdb holds only in-frame clones, not every one. The D gene and trimming were derived from the DNA, and the V and J assignments and clone size from that table. Of some 330,000 clones in the sample, under 95% were seen once.

Sample: PBMCs or T cells enriched from blood (not recorded which). V gene TRBV7-2 combines with J gene TRBJ2-3, with unresolved D. The sequence was collected from a woman aged 30 to 39 who had recovered from COVID-19. CDR3 region: CASSGLWWSTDTQYF. The DNA for the CDR3 is TGTGCCAGCAGCGGTCTATGGTGGAGCACAGATACGCAGTATTTT.